The 25 T cell receptor beta chains given below trace back to one sample, sequenced in a study of shared clonotypes between healthy human individuals (dated by TCRdb to between 2020 and 2021). The library relied on the immunoSEQ multiplex PCR assay. TCRdb re-hosts the immuneACCESS table, in-frame sequences only. Its copies lack some clones; in the studies checked, an unresolved V gene accounts for under half of them, and the cause for the rest is not known. Across this sample there are 1 million to 1.3 million clones, with about 80% seen only once. The ten largest clones capture more than 0.55% of the sample. The sequencing sample was made of memory CD4+ T cells from PBMCs. The sample's cell subset or site label is to be understood as: CD45RA-negative fraction. These receptors came from a man between 18 and 29 years old in good health. Some clones in this sample may be carry-over from other donors' samples.

The J gene is TRBJ2-3, the V gene TRBV18; no clear D. Per the germline V gene, CDR1 is KGHSH and CDR2 is LQKENI. V lost 3 bases and J 6 bases, leaving 13 bases between the germline ends. The CDR3 spans 14 residues. The chain's CDR3 is CASSPHQTADTQYF. DNA for the CDR3: TGTGCCAGCTCACCCCACCAGACTGCTGATACGCAGTATTTT.

V gene TRBV27 combines with J gene TRBJ2-7, with a weak D call TRBD2 (5 bases). This CDR3 region has 12 residues. The germline CDR1 and CDR2 sequences are MNHEY and SMNVEV (reference sequence). V lost 8 bases to trimming and J lost 4 bases, with 12 bases between them. The CDR3 region is CASGRVGYEQYF. CDR3 sequence (DNA): TGTGCCAGCGGGAGAGTTGGTTACGAGCAGTACTTC.

The V and J genes are TRBV29-1 and TRBJ2-2; D not certain. The CDR3 has 13 residues. Trimming took 8 bases from V and 2 from J, leaving 12 bases between them. In germline, CDR1 is SQVTM, CDR2 ANQGSEA. CDR3 protein: CSSYGPNTGELFF. The CDR3 nucleotides are TGCAGCTCCTACGGACCTAACACCGGGGAGCTGTTTTTT.

The J gene is TRBJ2-7, the V gene TRBV19, with 8 positions matching TRBD1. Unmatched junction bases numbered 7, after V lost 4 bases and J lost 5 bases. CDR1 is LNHDA, CDR2 SQIVND, per germline (reference sequence). The CDR3 totals 14 residues. This CDR3 is CASSRRTGLDEQYF. DNA for the CDR3: TGTGCCAGTAGTAGACGGACAGGGTTGGACGAGCAGTACTTC.

The chain recombines TRBV5-1 with TRBJ2-2; 9 bases are shared with TRBD1. In germline, CDR1 is SGHRS, CDR2 YFSETQ. The CDR3 totals 16 residues. V was clipped by 3 bases and J by 4 bases; unmatched bases: 7. CDR3 sequence (DNA): TGCGCCAGCAGCTGGGGAGGACAGGGGACCACCGGGGAGCTGTTTTTT. Its translation: CASSWGGQGTTGELFF.

On this clone itself: This may arise from a read error, as a much more abundant clone is one base away. The chain employs TRBV10-3 and TRBJ1-1; TRBD1 is a possible D gene (6 bases). Germline CDR1 is ENHRY and CDR2 is SYGVKD. The CDR3 has 13 amino acids. V shed 5 bases and J shed 1 base, with 8 bases lying between them. CDR3 sequence: CAISLDRNTEAFF. The CDR3 DNA sequence: TGTGCCATCAGTTTGGACAGGAACACTGAAGCTTTCTTT.

V usage is TRBV2 and J usage is TRBJ1-5; D may be TRBD1 (6 bases). The CDR3 has 14 amino acids. Germline V gene lookup returns CDR1 SNHLY and CDR2 FYNNEI. Trimming pared 6 bases from V and 5 bases from J, leaving 14 bases between. The DNA for the CDR3 is TGTGCCAGCAGAGAACAGGGACCGCATCAGCCCCAGCATTTT. Its translation: CASREQGPHQPQHF.

This clone was picked up a small number of times. One end of the junction is discordant with germline, which a read error may explain. The rearrangement uses TRBV13 and TRBJ2-5; possibly TRBD1 or TRBD2 for D (5 bases each). The CDR3 contains 14 residues. Germline V gives CDR1 PRHDT, CDR2 FYEKMQ (reference sequence). CDR3: CASSSTGDGEAQYF. The CDR3 nucleotides are TGTGCCAGCAGCTCCACCGGGGACGGAGAGGCCCAGTACTTC.

Worth noting for this clone: Other nucleotide sequences in the sample specify the same CDR3. Here the CDR3 DNA reads TGCGCCAGCAGCTTGTTAGCGGGAGGGACAGATACGCAGTATTTT. Protein sequence: CASSLLAGGTDTQYF. The gene calls are TRBV5-1 and TRBJ2-3; 11 nucleotides agree with TRBD2. The J segment lost 3 bases and the V segment lost 1 base, leaving 1 base of the junction unmatched. Per the germline V gene, CDR1 is SGHRS and CDR2 is YFSETQ. This CDR3 region has 15 residues.

This clone was seen a few times. The V and J genes are TRBV27 and TRBJ2-3; no clear D gene. The CDR3 covers 14 residues. Germline V gene sequence: CDR1 MNHEY, CDR2 SMNVEV (reference sequence). Trimming removed 2 bases at V and 4 bases at J, with 10 bases between. The CDR3 nucleotides are TGTGCCAGCAGTTTAAGACTTAGTCCAGATACGCAGTATTTT. The encoded protein is CASSLRLSPDTQYF.

V is TRBV6-6 and J is TRBJ2-1, with a weak D call TRBD2 (5 bases). Trimming took 7 bases from V and 6 from J, leaving 16 bases between them. The CDR3 has 14 amino acids. Looked up from germline, CDR1 is MNHNY and CDR2 is SVGAGI (reference sequence). The CDR3 sequence is CASTNGIARNEQFF. CDR3 nucleotides: TGTGCCAGCACCAACGGAATAGCGCGCAATGAGCAGTTCTTC.

As regards this clone: It differs at one base from a far larger clone, so likely a read error. The chain employs TRBV5-1 and TRBJ2-7; a possible D gene is TRBD1 (6 bases). CDR1 SGHRS and CDR2 YFSETQ come from the germline V gene. CDR3 size: 14 residues. Here the CDR3 reads CASSLVGADYGQYF. The CDR3 DNA sequence: TGCGCCAGCAGCTTGGTGGGGGCTGATTACGGGCAGTACTTC.

The chain couples TRBV28 to TRBJ1-5; perhaps TRBD1 as D (6 bases). The germline V and J ends were trimmed by 7 bases and 5 bases, with 21 bases remaining between them. The CDR3 extends over 16 amino acids. CDR1 and CDR2 (germline): MDHEN, SYDVKM. CDR3 coding DNA: TGTGCCAGCAACCCGGGGGGGGCCAGTAAATATCAGCCCCAGCATTTT. Its protein product is CASNPGGASKYQPQHF.

This chain connects TRBV5-4 to TRBJ2-1, with D hard to call. The CDR3 length is 13 residues. Germline values: CDR1 SGHNT, CDR2 YYREEE (reference sequence). Trimming left V 2 bases short and J 8 bases short, with 11 bases between. The CDR3 spells CASSLVSSHEQFF. As DNA, the CDR3 is TGTGCCAGCAGCTTAGTTAGCTCACATGAGCAGTTCTTC.

The gene calls are TRBV7-2 and TRBJ1-2; 7 bases line up with TRBD1. V gave up 3 bases and J gave up 3 bases; unmatched junction bases: 4. CDR1 SGHTA and CDR2 FQGNSA come from the germline V gene. The CDR3 loop spans 14 amino acids. CDR3 sequence (DNA): TGTGCCAGCAGCTTCCAGACAGGGTACTATGGCTACACCTTC. It encodes CASSFQTGYYGYTF.

The sample holds many counts of this clone. This chain's CDR3 is CASSTAQGVYEQYF. DNA for the CDR3: TGTGCCAGCAGCACTGCACAGGGGGTCTACGAGCAGTACTTC. The gene calls are TRBV28 and TRBJ2-7, with 8 nucleotides matching TRBD1. This CDR3 has 14 residues. Germline lookup yields CDR1 MDHEN and CDR2 SYDVKM. The V and J ends lost 6 bases and 3 bases, in that order; junction bases with no gene match: 7.

Comment on this clone: The identical CDR3 is also encoded by other nucleotide sequences in the sample. The genes are TRBV15 and TRBJ2-3; D is undetermined. The CDR3 loop spans 12 amino acids. V was shortened by 2 bases and J by 2 bases, with 2 bases between the two germline ends. Looked up from germline, CDR1 is LNHNV and CDR2 is YYDKDF (reference sequence). In DNA form, the CDR3 reads TGTGCCACCAGCAGATCCACAGATACGCAGTATTTT. This translates into CATSRSTDTQYF.

The genes are TRBV2 and TRBJ2-5, with 10 bases fitting TRBD1. The CDR3 sequence is 14 residues long. Germline trimming cut 5 bases from V and 2 bases from J; bases unmatched to any gene: 2. The V gene's germline CDR1 is SNHLY and CDR2 FYNNEI. The CDR3 here is CASSWDRGQETQYF. Written as DNA, the CDR3 is TGTGCCAGCAGTTGGGACAGGGGACAAGAGACCCAGTACTTC.

The V and J genes are TRBV6-1 and TRBJ2-7; 10 bases are shared with TRBD1. This CDR3 is built from 16 residues. The V gene's germline CDR1 is MNHNS and CDR2 SASEGT. J was trimmed by 4 bases and V by 4 bases; bases with no gene match: 10. As DNA, the CDR3 is TGTGCCAGCAGTGGGTCCGACAGGGGGCGCGTTTACGAGCAGTACTTC. Translating gives CASSGSDRGRVYEQYF.

The chain joins TRBV2 to TRBJ1-3; TRBD1 matches 7 bases. Germline CDR1 SNHLY, CDR2 FYNNEI. This CDR3 is 15 amino acids long. Unmatched junction bases numbered 4, after V lost 5 bases and J lost 0 bases. CDR3 sequence: CASSLDRFSGNTIYF. In DNA, the CDR3 is TGTGCCAGCAGTTTGGACAGGTTCTCTGGAAACACCATATATTTT.

The chain recombines TRBV5-8 with TRBJ2-7; D is possibly TRBD1 or TRBD2 (5 bases each). Germline lookup yields CDR1 SGHTS and CDR2 YDEGEE. Trimming removed 5 bases at V and 12 bases at J, with 15 bases between. There are 11 residues in the CDR3. Here the CDR3 DNA reads TGTGCCAGCAGTTTAAGGGACGCCGCGTACTTC. Its translation: CASSLRDAAYF.

CDR3 protein: CASSLTISTDTQYF. In nucleotides, the CDR3 is TGTGCCAGCAGCCTGACTATTAGCACAGATACGCAGTATTTT. The rearrangement joins TRBV5-4 to TRBJ2-3; the D gene is possibly TRBD2 (5 bases). CDR1 SGHNT and CDR2 YYREEE come from the germline V gene (reference sequence). The CDR3 extends over 14 amino acids. Trimming pared 4 bases from V and 0 bases from J, leaving 9 bases between.

This clone was seen a handful of times. The chain links TRBV18 to TRBJ1-1, with unresolved D. CDR1 is KGHSH and CDR2 is LQKENI in the germline V gene. Trimming stripped 2 bases from V and 1 base from J, with 8 bases between. The CDR3 runs 14 residues. DNA for the CDR3: TGTGCCAGCTCACCAAGTTGGGGGAACACTGAAGCTTTCTTT. It yields the protein CASSPSWGNTEAFF.

The rearrangement links TRBV6-6 to TRBJ2-5, with 7 positions matching TRBD1. V shed 7 bases, J shed 5 bases, and the junction held 13 bases outside the gene matches. Per germline, CDR1 MNHNY and CDR2 SVGAGI (reference sequence). The CDR3 totals 15 residues. The CDR3 protein is CASTTGTAPPETQYF. DNA for the CDR3: TGTGCCAGCACCACCGGGACAGCACCCCCCGAGACCCAGTACTTC.

V usage is TRBV29-1 and J usage is TRBJ2-7; 7 bases match TRBD1. CDR1 is SQVTM, CDR2 ANQGSEA, per germline. The CDR3 extends over 14 amino acids. Trimming cost V 7 bases and J 4 bases; bases outside gene matches: 13. The CDR3 spells CSASRDRRLYEQYF. CDR3 bases: TGCAGCGCTAGCCGGGACAGACGATTGTACGAGCAGTACTTC.